This TCR beta chain was sequenced in a study of memory CD4+ T cells and cytomegalovirus serostatus. The junction had 0 bases not matched to a gene; V was cut back by 4 bases and J by 4 bases. This CDR3 has 12 amino acids. CDR1 and CDR2 (germline): LNHDA, SQIVND (reference sequence). The sort gate was single viable CD3+CD4+CD8-CD45RO+ cells for memory CD4+ T cells. Repertoires were generated with immunoSEQ multiplex PCR, while TCRdb's copy carries only in-frame clones and drops some. The sample contains 41,000 or so clones, around 79% of which appear only once. The TCR comes from an adult in good health and CMV-seronegative. Sequencing was performed on memory CD4+ T cells from blood. This chain joins TRBV19 and TRBJ2-5, with TRBD1 matching over 7 bases. The CDR3 spells CASSTGGETQYF. Written as DNA, the CDR3 is TGTGCCAGTAGTACAGGGGGAGAGACCCAGTACTTC.